The subject of this entry is one T cell receptor (beta chain). The data are from a study of T cell repertoires in cytomegalovirus infection. Trimming took 1 base from V and 6 from J, leaving 7 bases between them. Germline-derived CDR1 and CDR2 are MNHNS and SASEGT. This CDR3 contains 13 residues. Using its own MiXCR run on the reads, TCRdb lists one record per CDR3 protein. The repertoire holds more than 500,000 distinct CDR3 sequences, with approximately 15% as singletons. The chain links TRBV6-1 to TRBJ1-5; D remains unclear. The receptor's source is a human donor in good health (CMV status not recorded). Some clones in this sample may be carry-over from other donors' samples. Sequenced input: CD8+ T cells from PBMCs. The CDR3 loop is CASSEGWFQPQHF. The CDR3 DNA is TGTGCCAGCAGTGAAGGCTGGTTTCAGCCCCAGCATTTT.